This T cell receptor beta chain emerged from a study of CD8 T cells in ankylosing spondylitis. General study points: Ankylosing spondylitis blood appeared to carry a characteristic TCR beta motif of several highly homologous variants. Existing reports had already noted some motif variants in reactive arthritis synovial fluid and blood. Significant enrichment of disease-linked clones was reported in matched ankylosing spondylitis synovial fluid.

Libraries for TCR beta were made by quantitative 5'-RACE with molecular barcodes. TCRdb re-derived calls from the 5' RACE reads in MiXCR, one entry per CDR3 protein. Here the sample spans under 450,000 distinct CDR3 sequences, approximately 22% being singletons. The CDR3 contains 14 residues. V was trimmed by 3 bases and J by 3 bases, leaving 9 bases between them. This clonotype was seen a few times. No antigen is known for it. This clonotype was sampled from a male donor with ankylosing spondylitis or in good health (not recorded which). The gene calls are TRBV12-3 or TRBV12-4 and TRBJ1-5; no firm D call. The sample was blood, either unsorted or a sorted T cell fraction (not recorded which). The CDR3, as DNA: TGTGCCAGCAGTTTTTCAGTATCCAATCAGCCCCAGCATTTT. Amino acids: CASSFSVSNQPQHF.